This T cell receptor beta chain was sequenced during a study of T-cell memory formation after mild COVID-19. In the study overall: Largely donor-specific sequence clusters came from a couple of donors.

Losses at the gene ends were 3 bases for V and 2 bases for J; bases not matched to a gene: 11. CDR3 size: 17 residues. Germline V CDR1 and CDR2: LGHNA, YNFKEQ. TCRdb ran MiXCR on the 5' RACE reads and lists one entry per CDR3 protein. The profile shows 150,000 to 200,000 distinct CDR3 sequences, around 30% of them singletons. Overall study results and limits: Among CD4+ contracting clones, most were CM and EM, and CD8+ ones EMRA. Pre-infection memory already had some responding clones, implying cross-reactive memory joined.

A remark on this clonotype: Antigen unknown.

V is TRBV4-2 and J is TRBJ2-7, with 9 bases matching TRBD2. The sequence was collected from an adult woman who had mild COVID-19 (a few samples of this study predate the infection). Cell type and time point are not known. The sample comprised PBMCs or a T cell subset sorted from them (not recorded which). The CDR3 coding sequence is TGTGCCAGCAGCCACCCCCTGGGGCGGGAGGGAACCTACGAGCAGTACTTC. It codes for CASSHPLGREGTYEQYF.